This TCR beta chain stems from a study of cytomegalovirus exposure and HLA in healthy donors. Study results and caveats: A list of 150 to 200 TCR beta chains associated with cytomegalovirus was given. Association of a missense DCLRE1C variant with TCR beta V- and J-gene trimming was reported in a later analysis.

Between the trimmed V and J ends, which lost 6 bases and 6 bases, there was a span of 12 bases. This CDR3 region has 13 residues. Germline V gene lookup returns CDR1 SEHNR and CDR2 FQNEAQ (reference sequence). The PCR was carried out with 60 Vbeta primers and 13 Jbeta primers. Original methodology: A follow-up analysis tallied some 80 million unique TCR beta chains, 9 million to 11 million shared. Clones were sequenced by immunoSEQ multiplex PCR, and TCRdb holds only the in-frame ones, with some missing. D and trimming come from the DNA, and the V and J calls and clone size come from that table. Listed are some 110,000 clones; around 3.5% falls within the top ten. As to this clone: The antigen is not known.

Sequencing input: PBMCs. V usage is TRBV7-9 and J usage is TRBJ2-1; D perhaps matches TRBD2 (7 bases). This receptor was taken from a man aged 25 to 40 in good health and CMV-seronegative. For the CDR3, the DNA is TGTGCCAGCAGACAGGGAGGGGCCAATGAGCAGTTCTTC. It is translated as CASRQGGANEQFF.